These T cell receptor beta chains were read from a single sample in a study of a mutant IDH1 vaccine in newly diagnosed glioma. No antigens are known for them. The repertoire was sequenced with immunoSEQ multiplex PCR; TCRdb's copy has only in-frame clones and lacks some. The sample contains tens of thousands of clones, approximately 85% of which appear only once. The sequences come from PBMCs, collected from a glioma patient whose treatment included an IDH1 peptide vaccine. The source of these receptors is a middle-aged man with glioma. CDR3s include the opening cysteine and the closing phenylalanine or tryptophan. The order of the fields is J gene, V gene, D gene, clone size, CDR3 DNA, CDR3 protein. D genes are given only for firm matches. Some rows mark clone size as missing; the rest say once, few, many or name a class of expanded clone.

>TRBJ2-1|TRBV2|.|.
TGTGCCAGCAGGAGGGGGGGAGGGCCGTACAATGAGCAGTTCTTC
CASRRGGGPYNEQFF
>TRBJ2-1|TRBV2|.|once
TGTGCCAGCAGTGAACAGGGTGGTACCGATGAGCAGTTCTTC
CASSEQGGTDEQFF
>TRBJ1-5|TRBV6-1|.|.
TGTGCCAGCTATAAAGACGCAGGGCCCCAGCATTTT
CASYKDAGPQHF
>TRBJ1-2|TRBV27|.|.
TGTGCCAGCGGATACCCAGGAAACTATGGCTACACCTTC
CASGYPGNYGYTF
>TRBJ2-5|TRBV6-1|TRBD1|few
TGTGCCAGCAGTAAAAGGGACAGGGGGCGTGAGACCCAGTACTTC
CASSKRDRGRETQYF
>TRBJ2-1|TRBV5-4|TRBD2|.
TGTGCCAGCAGCTTGTCGGTGGACGGGAGGGGTGAGCAGTTCTTC
CASSLSVDGRGEQFF
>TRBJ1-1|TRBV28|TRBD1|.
TGTGTCTTAAGGGGGCGCGGGGCTGAAGCTTTCTTT
CVLRGRGAEAFF
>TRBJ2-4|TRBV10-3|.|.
TGTGCCATCAGTGAAGGGACGGTCTCAAACATTCAGTACTTC
CAISEGTVSNIQYF
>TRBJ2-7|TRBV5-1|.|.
TGCGCCAGCAGCCCAGAAGGCGGACAATCCTACGAGCAGTACTTC
CASSPEGGQSYEQYF
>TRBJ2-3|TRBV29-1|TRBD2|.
TGCAGCGTTTTAGCGGGAGTATGGGATACGCAGTATTTT
CSVLAGVWDTQYF
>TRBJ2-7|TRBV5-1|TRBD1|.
TGCGCCAGCAGCTTTAGGGTGGGACAGGGGGCAGGAGAGCAGTACTTC
CASSFRVGQGAGEQYF
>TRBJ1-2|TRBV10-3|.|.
TGTGCCGTCGGACGGACGGACTATGGCTACACCTTC
CAVGRTDYGYTF
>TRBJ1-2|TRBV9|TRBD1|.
TGTGCCAGCAGCGTAGGTACAGGGGGATATGGCTACACCTTC
CASSVGTGGYGYTF
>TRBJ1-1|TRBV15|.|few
TGTGCCACCAGCAGACTGAACACTGAAGCTTTCTTT
CATSRLNTEAFF
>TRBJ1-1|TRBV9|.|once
TGTGCCAGCAGCGTAGGTCGGCGGAACACTGAAGCTTTCTTT
CASSVGRRNTEAFF
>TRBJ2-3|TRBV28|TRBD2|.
TGTGCCAGCATTGACCCAGCGGGAGTGGCAGATACGCAGTATTTT
CASIDPAGVADTQYF
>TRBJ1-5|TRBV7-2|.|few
TGTGCCAGCAGCTTAAGTAGAGACCGTAATCAGCCCCAGCATTTT
CASSLSRDRNQPQHF
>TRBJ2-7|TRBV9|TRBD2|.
TGTGCCAGCAGCGTCGGCGGGGGTGAGCAGTACTTC
CASSVGGGEQYF
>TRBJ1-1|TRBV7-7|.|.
TGTGCCAGCAGTAGCACGATGAACACTGAAGCTTTCTTT
CASSSTMNTEAFF
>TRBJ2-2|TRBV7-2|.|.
TGTGCCAGCAGCTTCGGACTCACCGGGGAGCTGTTTTTT
CASSFGLTGELFF
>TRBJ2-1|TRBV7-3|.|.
TGTGCCAGCAGCTTCTATTCGGGCTCCTACAATGAGCAGTTCTTC
CASSFYSGSYNEQFF
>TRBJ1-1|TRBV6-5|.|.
TGTGCCAGCACCGGGGCCTCGCGGGGCACTGAAGCTTTCTTT
CASTGASRGTEAFF
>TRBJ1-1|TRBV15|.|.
TGTGCCACCAGCAGAGTAAGGGGGGACACTGAAGCTTTCTTT
CATSRVRGDTEAFF
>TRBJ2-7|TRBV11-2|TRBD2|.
TGTGCCAGCAGCTTAGATCCTCTTGGGGGGACTAGCGGACGAGGCGAGCAGTACTTC
CASSLDPLGGTSGRGEQYF
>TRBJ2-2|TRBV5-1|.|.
TGCGCCAGCAGCCCCGGGGACTCGAACACCGGGGAGCTGTTTTTT
CASSPGDSNTGELFF
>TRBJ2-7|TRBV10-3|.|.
TGTGCCATCAGTACTAGTACCTACGAGCAGTACTTC
CAISTSTYEQYF
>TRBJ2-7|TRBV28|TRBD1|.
TGTGCCAGCATCAGGACAGGGCTATCCTACGAGCAGTACTTC
CASIRTGLSYEQYF
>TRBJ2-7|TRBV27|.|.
TGTGCCAGCAACCCACTAGCAGGGGGAGGCTCCTACGAGCAGTACTTC
CASNPLAGGGSYEQYF
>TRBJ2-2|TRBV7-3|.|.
TGTGCCAGCAGCCCGCAGGCCTCCGACACCGGGGAGCTGTTTTTT
CASSPQASDTGELFF
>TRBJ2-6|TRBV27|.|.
TGTGCCAGCCAAAAGGGGGAGCGCAACTCTGGGGCCAACGTCCTGACTTTC
CASQKGERNSGANVLTF
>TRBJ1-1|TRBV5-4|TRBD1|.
TGTGCCAGCAGCCTCCAGGGGGTATTTACTGAAGCTTTCTTT
CASSLQGVFTEAFF
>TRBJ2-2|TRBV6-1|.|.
TGTGCCAGCAGGGTGACTGGCACCGGGGAGCTGTTTTTT
CASRVTGTGELFF
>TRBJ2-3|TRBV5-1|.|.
TGCGCCAGCAGCTTGCGGGGTGCGGATACGCAGTATTTT
CASSLRGADTQYF
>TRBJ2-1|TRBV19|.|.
TGTGCCAGTAGTGCGGTGCGGGATGACAATGAGCAGTTCTTC
CASSAVRDDNEQFF
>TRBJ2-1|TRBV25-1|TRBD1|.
TGTGCCAGCAGTGGACAGGGGATTCGCTCCTACAATGAGCAGTTCTTC
CASSGQGIRSYNEQFF
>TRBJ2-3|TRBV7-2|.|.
TGTGCCAGCAGCCCCCGGAGGGTAACAGATACGCAGTATTTT
CASSPRRVTDTQYF
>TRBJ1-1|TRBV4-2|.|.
TGTGCCAGCAGCCAAGAATATCGGGGGACCACTAAAGCTTTCTTT
CASSQEYRGTTKAFF
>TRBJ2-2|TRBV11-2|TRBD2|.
TGTGCCAGCAGCTTAGTAGTCGGGCTAGCGGTCAACACCGGGGAGCTGTTTTTT
CASSLVVGLAVNTGELFF
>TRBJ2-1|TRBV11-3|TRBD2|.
TGTGCCAGCAGCTTATGGGGGGGAAATGAGCAGTTCTTC
CASSLWGGNEQFF
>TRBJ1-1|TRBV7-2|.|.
TGTGCCAGCAGCTTAGGGGTCAGTTGGGGGAACACTGAAGCTTTCTTT
CASSLGVSWGNTEAFF
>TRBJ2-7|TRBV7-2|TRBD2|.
TGTGCCAGCAGTCAACCGGGACTAGCGGGAGTTAAAGAGCAGTACTTC
CASSQPGLAGVKEQYF
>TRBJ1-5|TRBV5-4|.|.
TGTGCCAGCAGCCCTGGCGCCGAGGGTCAGCCCCAGCATTTT
CASSPGAEGQPQHF
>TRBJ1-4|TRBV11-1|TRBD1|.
TGTGCCAGCAGCACCCCCCCCGGGCAGGGGGATGAAAAACTGTTTTTT
CASSTPPGQGDEKLFF
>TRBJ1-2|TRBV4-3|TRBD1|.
TGCGCCAGCAGCCGGGGGGGGGACAGAGCTAACTATGGCTACACCTTC
CASSRGGDRANYGYTF
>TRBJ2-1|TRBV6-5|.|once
TGTGCCAGCAGTTACGCGGGACCCGACTACAATGAGCAGTTCTTC
CASSYAGPDYNEQFF
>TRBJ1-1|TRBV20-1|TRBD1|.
TGCAGTGCTGCTGGACAGGGTGAAGCTTTCTTT
CSAAGQGEAFF
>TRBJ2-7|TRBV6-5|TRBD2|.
TGTGCCAGCGGCGAGCGGGAGAAACACGAGCAGTACTTC
CASGEREKHEQYF
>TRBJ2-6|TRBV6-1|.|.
TGTGCCAGCAGTGTATCGGGTACTGGGGCCAACGTCCTGACTTTC
CASSVSGTGANVLTF
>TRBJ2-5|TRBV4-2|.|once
TGTGCCAGCAGCCAAGACCTGGGGAATTGGGAGACCCAGTACTTC
CASSQDLGNWETQYF
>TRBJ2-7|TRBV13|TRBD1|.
TGTGCCAGCAGCCCGACGCGCAGGGGGCGCGCCTACGAGCAGTACTTC
CASSPTRRGRAYEQYF
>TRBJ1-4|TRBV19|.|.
TGTGCCAGTAGCGCCCGGGTTTGGGGGAATGAAAAACTGTTTTTT
CASSARVWGNEKLFF
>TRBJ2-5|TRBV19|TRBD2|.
TGTGCCAGTCGCCCAGGACTAGCGGCCTCCCAAGAGACCCAGTACTTC
CASRPGLAASQETQYF
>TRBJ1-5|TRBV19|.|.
TGTGCCAGTAGCCCTAGGGGCAATCAGCCCCAGCATTTT
CASSPRGNQPQHF
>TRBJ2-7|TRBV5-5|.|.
TGTGCCAGCAGCTTTCCGGGGAGTCCCTACGAGCAGTACTTC
CASSFPGSPYEQYF
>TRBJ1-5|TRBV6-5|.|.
TGTGCCAGCAGTTACAATGGGGGCTTCCAGCCCCAGCATTTT
CASSYNGGFQPQHF
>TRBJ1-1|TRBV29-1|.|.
TGCAGCGCGATTGCTGACAGTGGCAGGGTAGCTTTCTTT
CSAIADSGRVAFF
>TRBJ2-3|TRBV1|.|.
TGCACCAGCGCGGATGGACTACGAACAGATACGCAGTATTTT
CTSADGLRTDTQYF
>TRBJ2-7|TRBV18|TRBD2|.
TGTGCCAGCTCACCAGGGACTAGTGGCGAGCAGTACTTC
CASSPGTSGEQYF
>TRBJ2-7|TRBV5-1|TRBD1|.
TGCGCCAGCAGCTTGGGGGGACAGGGGGCGTACGAGCAGTACTTC
CASSLGGQGAYEQYF